Below, one T cell receptor beta chain is given with its context. The antigen is unknown. Isolated RNA was reverse transcribed in full, so expressed TCRB transcripts were sequenced. Here immunoSEQ multiplex PCR was the method, and the copy in TCRdb shows in-frame clones only, minus some. The sample holds 130,000 or so clones, roughly 15% seen once. The sample belongs to a study of beta chain features in type 1 diabetes. General study results and limits: VDJ junctions in type 1 diabetes patients carried more deletions and fewer insertions. Type 1 diabetes patients had moderately but significantly shorter TCRB CDR3s in all four CD4+ subsets. Whatever favoring of shorter templates PCR might show would apply equally to patients and controls.

Sequencing input: central memory CD4+ T cells from blood. The clonotype comes from a man under 40 with type 1 diabetes.

CDR3 sequence: CATGGTKETQYF. The CDR3 DNA follows: TGTGCCACCGGGGGGACCAAAGAGACCCAGTACTTC. The rearrangement links TRBV2 to TRBJ2-5; 7 bases match TRBD2. After removal of 10 bases from V and 3 bases from J, the junction contained 5 bases not matched to a gene. The CDR3 length is 12 residues. Germline V gene sequence: CDR1 SNHLY, CDR2 FYNNEI.